These 25 T cell receptor beta chains share one sample of origin, sequenced in a study of T cell responses to AZD1222 COVID-19 vaccine. The data were produced by immunoSEQ multiplex PCR, yet TCRdb's version contains in-frame clones alone and is incomplete. Of 120,000 to 150,000 clones listed, 88% were seen once; the top ten hold about 3.4%. Sequenced here: peripheral blood, sampled 28 days after the second AZD1222 dose. These receptors came from an adult who received the AZD1222 COVID-19 vaccine.

The gene calls are TRBV19 and TRBJ1-5, with D perhaps TRBD1 (5 bases). V gave up 3 bases and J gave up 5 bases, with 11 bases separating them. Germline CDR1 and CDR2: LNHDA and SQIVND (reference sequence). This CDR3 comprises 14 residues. The chain's CDR3 is CASSIKGFDQPQHF. The CDR3 region has the DNA TGTGCCAGTAGTATCAAGGGGTTTGATCAGCCCCAGCATTTT.

This clone showed up just a few times. The V call is TRBV5-1, the J call TRBJ1-1; D unclear. Germline CDR1 reads SGHRS; CDR2 reads YFSETQ. This CDR3 spans 15 amino acids. The V end was cut by 4 bases, the J end by 4 bases, with 17 bases between. In DNA, the CDR3 is TGCGCCAGCAGCCCGTACGGGGATTCGGGCACTGAAGCTTTCTTT. Protein product: CASSPYGDSGTEAFF.

The chain is built from TRBV7-3 and TRBJ2-2, with 13 bases aligning to TRBD2. V lost 4 bases, J lost 2 bases, and 4 bases stayed unmatched. This CDR3 has 17 amino acids. CDR1 is SGHTA, CDR2 FQGTGA, per germline. The CDR3 DNA follows: TGTGCCAGCAGCTCGGCGGGACTAGCGGGAAACACCGGGGAGCTGTTTTTT. This sequence encodes CASSSAGLAGNTGELFF.

J is TRBJ1-2 and V is TRBV2; a possible D gene is TRBD1 (5 bases). Germline CDR1 and CDR2: SNHLY and FYNNEI. V lost 6 bases to trimming and J lost 4 bases, with 12 bases between them. The CDR3 spans 13 residues. The CDR3 protein is CASSEQDFYGYTF. The CDR3 region has the DNA TGTGCCAGCAGCGAACAGGACTTCTATGGCTACACCTTC.

The chain uses TRBV30 and TRBJ1-4; 7 bases line up with TRBD1. J was trimmed by 4 bases and V by 3 bases; bases with no gene match: 2. This CDR3 is built from 13 residues. Germline V CDR1 and CDR2: GTSNPN, SVGIG (reference sequence). In DNA, the CDR3 is TGTGCCTGGAGGGGACAGCTTAATGAAAAACTGTTTTTT. Its translation is CAWRGQLNEKLFF.

The genes are TRBV3-1 (or the pseudogene TRBV3-2) and TRBJ2-3; D is ambiguous. There are 16 residues in the CDR3. CDR1 and CDR2 (germline): LGHDT, YNNKEL (reference sequence). Trimming removed 2 bases from V and 4 bases from J, with 16 bases in between. The CDR3 DNA sequence: TGTGCCAGCAGCCAATCTGTCCTACCCCCGTCAGATACGCAGTATTTT. Protein product: CASSQSVLPPSDTQYF.

The genes are TRBV6-1 and TRBJ2-1; 10 bases agree with TRBD2. Germline loops: CDR1 MNHNS, CDR2 SASEGT. This CDR3 has 16 amino acids. J was trimmed by 7 bases and V by 2 bases; bases with no gene match: 8. The CDR3 sequence: CASSENLAGVGNEQFF. The CDR3 nucleotides are TGTGCCAGCAGTGAAAATCTAGCGGGAGTAGGGAATGAGCAGTTCTTC.

As for this clone: Compared with germline, one end of the junction differs, possibly owing to a read error. CDR3 sequence: CASSLAADPTLYGYTF. In DNA form, the CDR3 reads TGTGCTAGCAGCTTAGCCGCAGACCCAACTCTCTATGGCTACACCTTC. The chain joins TRBV7-7 to TRBJ1-2; D is unclear. Germline-derived CDR1 and CDR2 are SSHAT and FNYEAQ (reference sequence). There are 16 residues in the CDR3.

The chain recombines TRBV4-3 with TRBJ2-2; D is perhaps TRBD2 (6 bases). This CDR3 spans 15 amino acids. Germline V CDR1 and CDR2: LGHNA, YSLEER. Deletions cut 3 bases from V and 0 bases from J, with 8 bases between. CDR3 protein: CASSHERANTGELFF. CDR3 nucleotides: TGCGCCAGCAGCCATGAGCGGGCGAACACCGGGGAGCTGTTTTTT.

In DNA form, the CDR3 reads TGTGCCGTACGGGGGGGGACCTACAATGAGCAGTTCTTC. Its protein product is CAVRGGTYNEQFF. The chain joins TRBV27 to TRBJ2-1, with 8 bases identical to TRBD2. The ends lost 11 bases at V and 2 bases at J; junction bases unmatched: 5. CDR1 is MNHEY, CDR2 SMNVEV, per germline (reference sequence). The CDR3 sequence is 13 residues long.

The chain carries TRBV18 and TRBJ2-3; a possible D gene is TRBD2 (6 bases). CDR3 length: 13 amino acids. V was trimmed by 4 bases and J by 6 bases, leaving 11 bases between them. In germline, CDR1 is KGHSH, CDR2 LQKENI. For the CDR3, the DNA is TGTGCCAGCTCACAGATAGCGGTGGATACGCAGTATTTT. Protein sequence: CASSQIAVDTQYF.

The V and J genes are TRBV4-2 and TRBJ1-2, with D perhaps matching TRBD1 (6 bases). Trimming shortened V by 0 bases and J by 4 bases, and 12 bases separated the two germline ends. Germline lookup yields CDR1 LGHNA and CDR2 YNFKEQ. The CDR3 extends over 15 amino acids. The CDR3 reads CASSQDDEGGYGYTF. CDR3 nucleotides: TGTGCCAGCAGCCAAGATGATGAGGGGGGCTATGGCTACACCTTC.

The chain uses TRBV21-1 and TRBJ2-2; the table's D call of TRBD1 was not tested on the DNA. TRBV21-1 is noted as a pseudogene. The CDR3 sequence is 14 residues long. The CDR3 DNA reads TGTGCCAGCAGCGAAACAGAGAACACCGGGGAGCTGTTTTTT. This codes for CASSETENTGELFF.

V and J are TRBV12-3 or TRBV12-4 and TRBJ1-2, with D possibly matching TRBD1 (5 bases). The V end lost 5 bases, the J end lost 4 bases, and 11 bases lay between the germline ends. The CDR3 is 13 residues long. The CDR3 sequence is CASSDSSSYGYTF. CDR3 coding DNA: TGTGCCAGCAGTGACAGTTCCTCCTATGGCTACACCTTC.

Comment on this clone: Other DNA sequences in this specimen translate into the identical CDR3. The CDR3 coding sequence is TGTGCCAGCAGTTTTACCGGGGAGCTGTTTTTT. Amino acid sequence: CASSFTGELFF. This chain uses TRBV12-3 or TRBV12-4 with TRBJ2-2; no definite D call. The CDR3 has 11 residues. Trimming took 3 bases from V and 5 from J, leaving 1 base between them.

In DNA, the CDR3 is TGTGCCAGCAGCGAACAGGGGGAAGAGACCCAGTACTTC. This codes for CASSEQGEETQYF. This rearrangement joins TRBV9 to TRBJ2-5, with 8 bases aligning to TRBD1. CDR1 and CDR2 from the germline V gene are SGDLS and YYNGEE. The length of the CDR3 is 13 residues. The ends lost 3 bases at V and 3 bases at J; junction bases unmatched: 1.

This chain links TRBV6-2 or TRBV6-3 with TRBJ1-1; D might be TRBD1 (5 bases). The germline V and J ends were trimmed by 6 bases and 1 base, with 15 bases remaining between them. This CDR3 contains 15 residues. The germline V gene encodes CDR1 MNHEY and CDR2 SVGEGT. The DNA of the CDR3 is TGTGCCAGCAGCGCATGGGACTTTAAGAACACTGAAGCTTTCTTT. This encodes CASSAWDFKNTEAFF.

The chain recombines TRBV10-1 with TRBJ2-5; D is undetermined. There are 14 residues in the CDR3. Trimming took off 3 bases at V and 2 bases at J, with 10 bases between the two ends. Germline V lookup: CDR1 WNHNN, CDR2 SYGVQD (reference sequence). DNA for the CDR3: TGCGCCAGCAGTGAATCCAACAGACAAGAGACCCAGTACTTC. It encodes CASSESNRQETQYF.

V usage is TRBV21-1 and J usage is TRBJ2-1; TRBD1, the table's D call, lacks a check against the DNA. TRBV21-1 is assigned pseudogene status. The CDR3 length is 15 residues. For the CDR3, the DNA is TGTGCCAGCAGCACCCGGACAGGGGACTACAATGAGCAGTTCTTC. Its translation: CASSTRTGDYNEQFF.

The chain is built from TRBV28 and TRBJ1-3; 7 positions match TRBD1. The V and J ends lost 8 bases and 8 bases, in that order; junction bases with no gene match: 18. Germline V gene lookup returns CDR1 MDHEN and CDR2 SYDVKM. The CDR3 has 16 amino acids. CDR3 amino acids: CASSGVGDRGSDTIYF. DNA for the CDR3: TGTGCCAGCTCTGGAGTCGGGGACAGAGGGTCGGACACCATATATTTT.

The chain uses TRBV5-4 and TRBJ1-1, with no clear D. CDR3 length: 13 residues. The germline V gene encodes CDR1 SGHNT and CDR2 YYREEE (reference sequence). V lost 0 bases and J 4 bases, leaving 7 bases between the germline ends. The CDR3 nucleotides are TGTGCCAGCAGCTTGGATAGCAGCACTGAAGCTTTCTTT. This sequence encodes CASSLDSSTEAFF.

The rearrangement links TRBV27 to TRBJ2-5; maybe TRBD1 (6 bases). Per the germline V gene, CDR1 is MNHEY and CDR2 is SMNVEV (reference sequence). V shed 10 bases and J shed 2 bases, with 20 bases lying between them. The CDR3 covers 15 residues. The CDR3: CAITKDSLKQETQYF. The CDR3 nucleotides read TGTGCCATAACCAAGGACAGCCTAAAACAAGAGACCCAGTACTTC.

The V and J genes are TRBV28 and TRBJ1-5; no firm D call. The CDR3 runs 12 residues. Trimming removed 11 bases from V and 2 bases from J, with 10 bases in between. The V gene's germline CDR1 is MDHEN and CDR2 SYDVKM. The CDR3 spells CAAASGNQPQHF. The CDR3 DNA is TGTGCCGCCGCATCGGGCAATCAGCCCCAGCATTTT.

As concerns this clone: Distinct nucleotide sequences in the sample also encode this CDR3. The V gene is TRBV9, the J gene TRBJ1-5, with TRBD1 matching over 10 bases. Germline CDR1 is SGDLS and CDR2 is YYNGEE. This CDR3 spans 15 amino acids. J was trimmed by 2 bases and V by 2 bases; bases with no gene match: 1. The CDR3 coding sequence is TGTGCCAGCAGCGTCGGACAGGGGGGCAATCAGCCCCAGCATTTT. It codes for CASSVGQGGNQPQHF. Using reference TRBV9 and TRBJ1-5 for the parts outside the CDR3, the full variable domain is DSGVTQTPKHLITATGQRVTLRCSPRSGDLSVYWYQQSLDQGLQFLIQYYNGEERAKGNILERFSAQQFPDLHSELNLSSLELGDSALYFCASSVGQGGNQPQHFGDGTRLSIL.

V and J are TRBV7-2 and TRBJ1-1; D not certain. V was pared by 4 bases and J by 5 bases, with 17 bases between. CDR1 and CDR2 from the germline V gene are SGHTA and FQGNSA. The CDR3 contains 15 residues. The CDR3 spells CASSSYKTTETEAFF. CDR3 nucleotide sequence: TGTGCCAGCAGCTCATATAAGACCACGGAAACTGAAGCTTTCTTT.